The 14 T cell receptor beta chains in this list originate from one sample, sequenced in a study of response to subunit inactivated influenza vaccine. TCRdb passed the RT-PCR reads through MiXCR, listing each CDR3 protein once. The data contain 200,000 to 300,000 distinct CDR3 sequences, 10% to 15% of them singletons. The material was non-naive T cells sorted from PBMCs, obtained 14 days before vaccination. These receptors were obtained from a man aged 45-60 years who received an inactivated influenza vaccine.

The chain's CDR3 is CASSPSFGGTEAFF. The CDR3 DNA is TGTGCCAGCTCACCAAGTTTCGGAGGCACTGAAGCTTTCTTT. The gene calls are TRBV18 and TRBJ1-1, with unresolved D. V was trimmed by 2 bases and J by 4 bases, leaving 11 bases between them. There are 14 residues in the CDR3. Germline V gene lookup returns CDR1 KGHSH and CDR2 LQKENI.

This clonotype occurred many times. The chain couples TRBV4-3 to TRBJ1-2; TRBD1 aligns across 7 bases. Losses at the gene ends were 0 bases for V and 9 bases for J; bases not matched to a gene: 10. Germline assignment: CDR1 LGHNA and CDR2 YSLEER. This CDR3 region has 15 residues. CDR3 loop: CASSQDRTGFRSYTF. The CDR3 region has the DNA TGCGCCAGCAGCCAAGATAGGACAGGTTTTCGGAGCTACACCTTC.

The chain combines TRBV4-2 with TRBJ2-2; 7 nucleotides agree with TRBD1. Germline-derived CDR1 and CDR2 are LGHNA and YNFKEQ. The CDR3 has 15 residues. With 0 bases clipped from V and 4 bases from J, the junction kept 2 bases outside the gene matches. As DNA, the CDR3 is TGTGCCAGCAGCCAAGACGACAGGGCCACCGGGGAGCTGTTTTTT. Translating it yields CASSQDDRATGELFF.

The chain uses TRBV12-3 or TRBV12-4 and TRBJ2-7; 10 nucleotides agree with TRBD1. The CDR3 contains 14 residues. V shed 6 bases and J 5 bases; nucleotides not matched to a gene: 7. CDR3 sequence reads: CASSRRTGGNEQYF. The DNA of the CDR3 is TGTGCCAGCAGCCGCCGGACAGGGGGGAACGAGCAGTACTTC.

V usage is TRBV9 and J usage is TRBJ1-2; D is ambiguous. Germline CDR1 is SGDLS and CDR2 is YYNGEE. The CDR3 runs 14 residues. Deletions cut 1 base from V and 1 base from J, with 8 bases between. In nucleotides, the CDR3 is TGTGCCAGCAGCGTACAGGACGGTAACTATGGCTACACCTTC. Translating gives CASSVQDGNYGYTF.

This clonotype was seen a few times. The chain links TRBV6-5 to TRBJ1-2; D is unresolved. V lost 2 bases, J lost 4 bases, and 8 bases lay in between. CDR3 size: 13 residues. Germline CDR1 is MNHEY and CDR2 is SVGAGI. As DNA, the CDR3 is TGTGCCAGCAGTTACAGGGCAGGCTATGGCTACACCTTC. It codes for CASSYRAGYGYTF.

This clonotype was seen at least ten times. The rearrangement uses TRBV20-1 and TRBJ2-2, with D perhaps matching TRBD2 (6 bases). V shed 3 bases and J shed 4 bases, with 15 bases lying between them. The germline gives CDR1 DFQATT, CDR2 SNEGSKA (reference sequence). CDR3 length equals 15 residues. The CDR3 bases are TGCAGTGCTAGGACGTCGGGAGCTTTCACCGGGGAGCTGTTTTTT. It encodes CSARTSGAFTGELFF.

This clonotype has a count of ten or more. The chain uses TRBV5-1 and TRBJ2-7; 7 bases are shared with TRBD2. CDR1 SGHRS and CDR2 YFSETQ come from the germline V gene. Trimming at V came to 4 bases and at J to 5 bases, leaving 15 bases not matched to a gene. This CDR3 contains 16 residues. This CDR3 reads CASSPRGREIFHEQYF. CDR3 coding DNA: TGCGCCAGCAGCCCCCGAGGGCGGGAGATTTTCCACGAGCAGTACTTC.

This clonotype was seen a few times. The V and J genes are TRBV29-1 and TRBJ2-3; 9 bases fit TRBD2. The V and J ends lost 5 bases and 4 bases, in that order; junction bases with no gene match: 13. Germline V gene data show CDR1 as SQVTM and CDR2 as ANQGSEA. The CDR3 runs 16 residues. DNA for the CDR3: TGCAGCGTTCGACTATTTAGCGGGAGCGAGGCAGATACGCAGTATTTT. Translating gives CSVRLFSGSEADTQYF.

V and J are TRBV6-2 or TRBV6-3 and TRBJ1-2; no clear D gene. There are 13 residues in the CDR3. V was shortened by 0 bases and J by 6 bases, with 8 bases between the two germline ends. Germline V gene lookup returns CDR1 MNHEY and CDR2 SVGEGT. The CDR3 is CASSYSGIDGYTF. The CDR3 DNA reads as TGTGCCAGCAGTTACTCGGGGATAGATGGCTACACCTTC.

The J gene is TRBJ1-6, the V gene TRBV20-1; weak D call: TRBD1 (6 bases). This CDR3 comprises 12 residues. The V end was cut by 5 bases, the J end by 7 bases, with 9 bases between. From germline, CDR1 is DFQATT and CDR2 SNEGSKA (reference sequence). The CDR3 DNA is TGCAGTGCTCGGACAGAGAATTCACCCCTCCACTTT. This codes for CSARTENSPLHF.

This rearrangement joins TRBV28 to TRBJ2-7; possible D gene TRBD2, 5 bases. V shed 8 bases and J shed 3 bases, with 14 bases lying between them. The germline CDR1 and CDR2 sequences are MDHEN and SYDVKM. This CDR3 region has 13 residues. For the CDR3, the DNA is TGTGCCAGCGAGTCGAGACGGGACTACGAGCAGTACTTC. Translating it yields CASESRRDYEQYF.

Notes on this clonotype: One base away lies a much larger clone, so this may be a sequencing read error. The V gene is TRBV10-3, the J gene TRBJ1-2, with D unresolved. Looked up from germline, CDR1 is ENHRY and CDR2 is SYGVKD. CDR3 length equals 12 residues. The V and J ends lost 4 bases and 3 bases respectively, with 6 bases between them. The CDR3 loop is CAISASYYGYTF. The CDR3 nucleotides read TGTGCCATCAGTGCCAGCTACTATGGCTACACCTTC.

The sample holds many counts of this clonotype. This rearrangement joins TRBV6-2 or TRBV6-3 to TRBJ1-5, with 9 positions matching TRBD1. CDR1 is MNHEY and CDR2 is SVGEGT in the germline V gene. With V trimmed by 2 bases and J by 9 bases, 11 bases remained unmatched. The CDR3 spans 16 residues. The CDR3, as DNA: TGTGCCAGCAGTTACGGAGGGACAGGGAAGGCGTCGCCCCAGCATTTT. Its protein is CASSYGGTGKASPQHF.